Below, 19 T cell receptor beta chains from the same sample are listed, as sequenced in a study of tumor and adjacent non-tumor tissue in lung cancer. The library came from three nested PCR rounds adapted from ARM-PCR protocols. TCRdb called the multiplex PCR reads again in MiXCR, with one record for every CDR3 protein. The sample records 75,000 to 95,000 distinct CDR3 sequences, around 77% being singletons. No cell sorting was done before RNA was extracted from the tissue. Sequencing was performed on lung tumor tissue. The receptors originated from a woman between 40 and 55 years old with non-small cell lung cancer.

Details on this clonotype: Since a much larger clone is just one base distant, this may be a read error. The chain employs TRBV20-1 and TRBJ2-1; possibly TRBD2 for D (6 bases). The CDR3 totals 15 residues. Germline values: CDR1 DFQATT, CDR2 SNEGSKA (reference sequence). V lost 5 bases to trimming and J lost 2 bases, with 16 bases between them. CDR3 sequence (DNA): TGCAGTGCTCCAGATCTGGGACTTGCCTACAATGAGCAGTTCTTC. It is translated as CSAPDLGLAYNEQFF.

This clonotype was observed at least ten times. The CDR3 reads CAWSSGQGDSPLHF. Written as DNA, the CDR3 is TGTGCCTGGAGCTCGGGACAGGGGGATTCACCCCTCCACTTT. V and J are TRBV30 and TRBJ1-6, with TRBD1 identical over 11 bases. Germline V lookup: CDR1 GTSNPN, CDR2 SVGIG (reference sequence). CDR3 length: 14 residues. V was clipped by 3 bases and J by 8 bases; unmatched bases: 3.

The DNA for the CDR3 is TGTGCCATCAGCACCGCCGGGACAGCAAATCAGCCCCAGCATTTT. It encodes CAISTAGTANQPQHF. The chain uses TRBV28 and TRBJ1-5; TRBD1 matches at 7 bases. The CDR3 consists of 15 residues. The V and J ends lost 10 bases and 4 bases, in that order; junction bases with no gene match: 13. The germline V gene has CDR1 MDHEN and CDR2 SYDVKM.

The chain carries TRBV6-1 and TRBJ1-1, with a possible D match to TRBD1 (6 bases). This CDR3 is built from 13 residues. Deletions cut 11 bases from V and 7 bases from J, with 20 bases between. The germline V gene has CDR1 MNHNS and CDR2 SASEGT. The CDR3 region is CADHEGGLGEAFF. The CDR3 nucleotides are TGTGCCGACCACGAAGGGGGATTGGGTGAAGCTTTCTTT.

This clonotype was counted only a few times. V usage is TRBV20-1 and J usage is TRBJ2-5, with 15 nucleotides matching TRBD2. The CDR3 sequence is 16 residues long. After removal of 1 base from V and 2 bases from J, the junction contained 2 bases not matched to a gene. CDR1 and CDR2 (germline): DFQATT, SNEGSKA (reference sequence). CDR3 sequence reads: CSARGGLAGGQETQYF. Written as DNA, the CDR3 is TGCAGTGCTAGAGGGGGACTAGCGGGGGGACAAGAGACCCAGTACTTC.

About this clonotype itself: One end of the junction does not line up with germline, which may come from a read error. The chain couples TRBV7-9 to TRBJ1-2, with a possible D match to TRBD1 (5 bases). CDR1 SEHNR and CDR2 FQNEAQ come from the germline V gene (reference sequence). The length of the CDR3 is 14 residues. The CDR3 protein is CASSDWTLNYGYTF. In DNA, the CDR3 is TGTGCCAGCAGCGACTGGACACTTAACTATGGCTACACATTC. Filled out from reference TRBV7-9 and TRBJ1-2, the complete variable domain reads DTGVSQNPRHKITKRGQNVTFRCDPISEHNRLYWYRQTLGQGPEFLTYFQNEAQLEKSRLLSDRFSAERPKGSFSTLEIQRTEQGDSAMYLCASSDWTLNYGYTFGSGTRLTVV.

This clonotype appeared a few times. The germline gene is not matched at one end of the junction; a read error may be the cause. The V gene is TRBV11-2, the J gene TRBJ1-1, with D unresolved. Germline CDR1 reads SGHAT; CDR2 reads FQNNGV. The CDR3 is made up of 12 amino acids. CDR3 sequence (DNA): TGTGTCAGCAGCAGCTCGGGGTTTGAAGCTTTCTTT. Encoded protein: CVSSSSGFEAFF.

The count of this clonotype is one. Germline and junction disagree at one end, which may indicate a read error. V gene TRBV11-2 combines with J gene TRBJ2-4; 9 bases agree with TRBD2. This CDR3 contains 16 residues. The germline gives CDR1 SGHAT, CDR2 FQNNGV. CDR3 in DNA: TGTGCCAACAGCCCGGGGACTAGCAGGGGGAAAGGCATTCAGTACTTC. Its translation is CANSPGTSRGKGIQYF.

Concerning this clonotype: Germline is not matched at one junction end, which may reflect a read error. The chain carries TRBV6-5 and TRBJ2-1; 7 bases agree with TRBD2. Germline lookup yields CDR1 MNHEY and CDR2 SVGAGI. The CDR3 sequence is 13 residues long. The CDR3 spells CASSYGAGVNQLF. The CDR3 nucleotides read TGTGCCAGCAGTTACGGTGCGGGGGTAAATCAACTCTTC.

On this clonotype: A junction boundary mismatches the germline segment, possibly from a read error. The chain uses TRBV6-6 and TRBJ1-5; 7 bases fit TRBD1. CDR3 size: 14 residues. Germline V lookup: CDR1 MNHNY, CDR2 SVGAGI (reference sequence). CDR3 region: CASGYGDSYQPHHF. The CDR3 DNA sequence: TGTGCCAGCGGTTACGGGGACAGCTATCAGCCCCATCATTTT.

The rearrangement joins TRBV29-1 to TRBJ2-7; weak D call: TRBD1 (6 bases). The CDR3 length is 15 residues. Germline-derived CDR1 and CDR2 are SQVTM and ANQGSEA. Trimming removed 7 bases at V and 3 bases at J, with 22 bases between. In DNA form, the CDR3 reads TGCAGCGATATGTTGCAACGGGACATAAACTACGAGCAGTACTTC. Protein: CSDMLQRDINYEQYF.

At least ten counts were recorded for this clonotype. The chain employs TRBV7-9 and TRBJ2-5; D may be TRBD1 or TRBD2 (5 bases each). Trimming took off 5 bases at V and 0 bases at J, with 16 bases between the two ends. CDR1 SEHNR and CDR2 FQNEAQ come from the germline V gene (reference sequence). The CDR3 has 16 amino acids. CDR3 sequence (DNA): TGTGCCAGCAGCACCCTCGGGGCTCGTTACCAAGAGACCCAGTACTTC. Protein: CASSTLGARYQETQYF. The entire variable domain, with the rest obtained from reference TRBV7-9 and TRBJ2-5, is as follows: DTGVSQNPRHKITKRGQNVTFRCDPISEHNRLYWYRQTLGQGPEFLTYFQNEAQLEKSRLLSDRFSAERPKGSFSTLEIQRTEQGDSAMYLCASSTLGARYQETQYFGPGTRLLVL.

This clonotype was counted at least ten times. This sequence joins TRBV6-4 and TRBJ2-3; 8 nucleotides align to TRBD2. J was trimmed by 3 bases and V by 5 bases; bases with no gene match: 7. The CDR3 totals 15 residues. CDR1 and CDR2 (germline): MRHNA, SNTAGT. CDR3 sequence (DNA): TGTGCCAGCAGTCCCCGAGCGGGAGCAACAGATACGCAGTATTTT. Its translation is CASSPRAGATDTQYF.

On this clonotype: At one of its ends the junction is not consistent with the germline gene, which may arise from a read error. The V call is TRBV6-5, the J call TRBJ2-3, with a weak D call TRBD1 (6 bases). Germline-derived CDR1 and CDR2 are MNHEY and SVGAGI. There are 15 residues in the CDR3. DNA for the CDR3: TGTGCCAGCAGCTCCGGGACAATTTCCACAGATATGCAGTGTTTT. Its translation: CASSSGTISTDMQCF.

To note about this clonotype: One junction end does not reproduce the germline sequence, and a read error may be involved. The gene calls are TRBV4-1 and TRBJ1-5; 11 bases are shared with TRBD1. Germline assignment: CDR1 MGHRA and CDR2 YSYEKL. The CDR3 is 17 residues long. CDR3 amino acids: CASSQKGQGGSNQPLHF. The CDR3 DNA reads TGCGCCAGCAGCCAAAAGGGACAGGGGGGAAGCAATCAGCCCCTGCATTTT.

This chain's CDR3 is CASSVTENGGQFF. In DNA form, the CDR3 reads TGCGCCAGCAGTGTGACTGAAAATGGGGGGCAATTCTTC. This chain links TRBV10-2 with TRBJ2-1; either TRBD1 or TRBD2 may fit D (6 bases each). V was shortened by 4 bases and J by 16 bases, with 20 bases between the two germline ends. The CDR3 has 13 amino acids. Germline V gene data show CDR1 as WSHSY and CDR2 as SAAADI.

V usage is TRBV5-6 and J usage is TRBJ2-2; the D is unclear. Trimming pared 0 bases from V and 9 bases from J, leaving 18 bases between. The CDR3 covers 16 residues. The V gene's germline CDR1 is SGHDT and CDR2 YYEEEE. The CDR3: CASSLAMAEPPWELFF. The CDR3 region has the DNA TGTGCCAGCAGCTTGGCCATGGCTGAGCCCCCCTGGGAGCTGTTTTTT.

This clonotype was found many times. The CDR3 region has the DNA TGTGCCAGCAGCTTACGGTCAGGCGGGTTTGAAGCTTTCTTT. It specifies CASSLRSGGFEAFF. V is TRBV13 and J is TRBJ1-1; no clear D gene. Per germline, CDR1 PRHDT and CDR2 FYEKMQ (reference sequence). The V end was cut by 2 bases, the J end by 7 bases, with 14 bases between. The CDR3 has 14 residues.

The chain combines TRBV28 with TRBJ2-7, with 8 positions matching TRBD1. The junction had 6 bases not matched to a gene; V was cut back by 6 bases and J by 2 bases. Germline V gene sequence: CDR1 MDHEN, CDR2 SYDVKM. CDR3 length: 14 residues. The CDR3 region is CASSTTDRAYEQYF. The CDR3 DNA reads TGTGCCAGCAGCACAACGGACAGGGCCTACGAGCAGTACTTC.